This is a list of T cell receptor beta chains from one sample in a study of cytomegalovirus exposure and HLA in healthy donors. Using immunoSEQ multiplex PCR, the repertoire was profiled, and TCRdb retains in-frame clones only, with some absent. The table shows 75,000 to 90,000 clones, with 63% occurring only once. What was sequenced was PBMCs. Receptors originate from a woman in her 40s in good health and CMV-seropositive. CDR3s include the opening cysteine and the closing phenylalanine or tryptophan. D genes are given only for firm matches. Clone size, where shown, is once, few, many, or a class for clones that have expanded.

size	J	V	D	DNA	CDR3
few	TRBJ2-1	TRBV4-1	-	TGCGCCAGCAGCCGTACAGGGAACAATGAGCAGTTCTTC	CASSRTGNNEQFF
-	TRBJ2-1	TRBV5-6	-	TGTGCCAGCAGCTTGGAAGGCTACGGGAGCTCCTACAATGAGCAGTTCTTC	CASSLEGYGSSYNEQFF
few	TRBJ1-1	TRBV2	-	TGTGCCAGCAGAAGCGCCCCTATGAACACTGAAGCTTTCTTT	CASRSAPMNTEAFF
-	TRBJ2-2	TRBV4-3	TRBD2	TGCGCCAGCAGCCGGGCCCTCGGGGGGGGTGGGGAGCTGTTTTTT	CASSRALGGGGELFF
-	TRBJ2-3	TRBV29-1	TRBD2	TGCAGCGTTGGGAGGACTAGCGGGAGCAGGTCAGATACGCAGTATTTT	CSVGRTSGSRSDTQYF
-	TRBJ1-2	TRBV7-8	-	TGTGCCAGCAGTCCGACGCAGGGGTCCTATGGCTACACCTTC	CASSPTQGSYGYTF
-	TRBJ1-1	TRBV15	TRBD1	TGTGCCACCAGTTCGTTGGACAGGGGGGCCACTGAAGCTTTCTTT	CATSSLDRGATEAFF
-	TRBJ1-1	TRBV9	TRBD1	TGTGCCAGCAGCCCGGGGACAGAAGAAGCTTTCTTT	CASSPGTEEAFF
-	TRBJ2-7	TRBV19	TRBD2	TGTGCCAGTTCTACTAGCGGGAGTGACGAGCAGTACTTC	CASSTSGSDEQYF
-	TRBJ2-1	TRBV14	-	TGTGCCAGCAGCCCCTTGAGGGCCAATGAGCAGTTCTTC	CASSPLRANEQFF
few	TRBJ2-1	TRBV7-9	-	TGTGCCAGCCTTAGCGGCGAAACGAGCTACAATGAGCAGTTCTTC	CASLSGETSYNEQFF
-	TRBJ2-7	TRBV7-6	-	TGTGCCAGCAGTCTAGACCCACGCGAGCAGTACTTC	CASSLDPREQYF
-	TRBJ2-2	TRBV28	-	TGTGCCAGCAGTCCCCGGGGCACCGGGGAGCTGTTTTTT	CASSPRGTGELFF
-	TRBJ2-7	TRBV28	TRBD1	TGTGCCACAGGGACAGGGGTTTACGAGCAGTACTTC	CATGTGVYEQYF
-	TRBJ1-5	TRBV10-3	-	TGTGCCATCAGTGACGGGGGGGGGAGCAATCAGCCCCAGCATTTT	CAISDGGGSNQPQHF
-	TRBJ1-5	TRBV28	TRBD1	TGTGCCAGCAGTCGAGAGACAGGGGGCGGTGGCAATCAGCCCCAGCATTTT	CASSRETGGGGNQPQHF
few	TRBJ2-7	TRBV7-9	TRBD1	TGTGCCAGCAGCAACTCCGGGACAGGGGGAGTCGAGCAGTACTTC	CASSNSGTGGVEQYF
-	TRBJ2-7	TRBV10-3	-	TGTGCCATCAGTGCCCAGTACGAGCAGTACTTC	CAISAQYEQYF
-	TRBJ1-6	TRBV7-8	TRBD1	TGTGCCAGCAGCTTAGCGACGACAGGGTTCTTTTTGCGCTCCTATAATTCGCCCCTCCACTTT	CASSLATTGFFLRSYNSPLHF
-	TRBJ1-2	TRBV6-5	-	TGTGCCAGCAGTTACTCTTTGTGGCAGGGAAACTATGGCTACACCTTC	CASSYSLWQGNYGYTF